The 8 T cell receptor beta chains in this list originate from one sample, sequenced in a study of blood T cell repertoires in COVID-19. Using immunoSEQ multiplex PCR, the repertoire was profiled, and TCRdb retains in-frame clones only, with some absent. Found here are about 360,000 clones, around 87% of them singletons; the top ten hold about 2.1%. The sample taken for sequencing was PBMCs or T cells enriched from blood (not recorded which). These receptors all come from a middle-aged man in a cohort exposed to, infected with or recovered from COVID-19 (not recorded which).

The chain joins TRBV3-1 (or the pseudogene TRBV3-2) to TRBJ1-1; tentatively, D is TRBD1 (6 bases). Per germline, CDR1 LGHDT and CDR2 YNNKEL (reference sequence). The germline V and J ends were trimmed by 5 bases and 4 bases, with 17 bases remaining between them. CDR3 length equals 15 residues. The CDR3 DNA follows: TGTGCCAGCAGCTACTCACAGGGTATTTTCACTGAAGCTTTCTTT. Translating gives CASSYSQGIFTEAFF.

This clone was observed many times. The chain joins TRBV6-4 to TRBJ2-1, with 9 positions matching TRBD2. The CDR3 has 16 amino acids. V lost 0 bases, J lost 5 bases, and 5 bases stayed unmatched. CDR1 MRHNA and CDR2 SNTAGT come from the germline V gene. CDR3 sequence reads: CASSDSIASGNNEQFF. The CDR3 DNA reads as TGTGCCAGCAGTGACTCGATTGCTAGCGGGAACAATGAGCAGTTCTTC.

The V gene is TRBV5-4, the J gene TRBJ2-2; D remains unclear. The V end lost 0 bases, the J end lost 1 base, and 10 bases lay between the germline ends. Looked up from germline, CDR1 is SGHNT and CDR2 is YYREEE (reference sequence). This CDR3 has 16 residues. CDR3 sequence reads: CASSLAGTGNTGELFF. In nucleotides, the CDR3 is TGTGCCAGCAGCTTGGCCGGTACGGGGAACACCGGGGAGCTGTTTTTT.

This chain connects TRBV5-1 to TRBJ1-3, with 8 positions matching TRBD1. From germline, CDR1 is SGHRS and CDR2 YFSETQ. The ends lost 0 bases at V and 4 bases at J; junction bases unmatched: 9. This CDR3 has 17 residues. CDR3 nucleotides: TGCGCCAGCAGCTTGGGATCTTGGACAGGGAGAGGAAACACCATATATTTT. Protein: CASSLGSWTGRGNTIYF.

The CDR3, as DNA: TGTGCCAGCTCAGTGGGACTTCCTTCCTACAATGAGCAGTTCTTC. Residues: CASSVGLPSYNEQFF. The chain recombines TRBV7-2 with TRBJ2-1, with a tentative D call TRBD2 (6 bases). The CDR3 has 15 residues. V lost 8 bases, J lost 1 base, and 15 bases lay in between. Germline V gene lookup returns CDR1 SGHTA and CDR2 FQGNSA.

The V and J genes are TRBV7-8 and TRBJ2-2, with 11 bases lining up with TRBD2. With V trimmed by 2 bases and J by 5 bases, 7 bases remained unmatched. CDR1 is SGHVS, CDR2 FQNEAQ, per germline. This CDR3 is 17 amino acids long. The DNA for the CDR3 is TGTGCCAGCAGCTTATTAGGGGCTAGCGGGAGGACCGGGGAGCTGTTTTTT. Translation gives CASSLLGASGRTGELFF.

This chain links TRBV7-8 with TRBJ1-4, with 7 nucleotides matching TRBD1. Germline-derived CDR1 and CDR2 are SGHVS and FQNEAQ. Losses at the gene ends were 6 bases for V and 3 bases for J; bases not matched to a gene: 4. This CDR3 region has 14 residues. The CDR3 DNA is TGTGCCAGCAGGACAGGGTTCCCTAATGAAAAACTGTTTTTT. It yields the protein CASRTGFPNEKLFF.

V usage is TRBV6-1 and J usage is TRBJ2-5, with D perhaps matching TRBD2 (5 bases). V lost 2 bases and J lost 5, with 15 bases in between. Germline CDR1 and CDR2: MNHNS and SASEGT. CDR3 size: 15 residues. This chain's CDR3 is CASSEISGSPETQYF. The CDR3 region has the DNA TGTGCCAGCAGTGAAATTTCGGGGTCACCGGAGACCCAGTACTTC.